What follows is one T cell receptor (beta chain) and its context. Its antigen is unknown. TCRdb's copy holds only in-frame clones and misses some; the assay was immunoSEQ multiplex PCR. The data contain around 300,000 clones, around 89% of them singletons. The sample comes from a study of Ad26.COV2.S vaccination and SARS-CoV-2 variants. This CDR3 is 14 amino acids long. CDR1 and CDR2 (germline): SGDLS, YYNGEE. V was cut by 0 bases and J by 5 bases, with 11 bases left in between. Treatment described: about 20 received Ad26.COV2.S at low or high dose, single or two shots; roughly five received placebo; per-sample allocation not given. Sampling took place 63 days after the first vaccine or placebo injection. The sample came from a Boston adult aged 18-55 years. Ad26.COV2.S expressed prefusion-stabilized spike from the original Wuhan strain. Study-wide points: There was reportedly substantial breadth in spike-specific CD8+ and CD4+ T cell responses after vaccination.

This TCR came from a person between 18 and 59 years old who received the Ad26.COV2.S COVID-19 vaccine or a placebo. This material consisted of peripheral blood, taken in a trial of Ad26.COV2.S vaccine versus placebo. The rearrangement uses TRBV9 and TRBJ1-1, with TRBD1 as a possible D gene (6 bases). The CDR3 loop reads CASSVAGGGTEAFF. For the CDR3, the DNA is TGTGCCAGCAGCGTAGCTGGAGGGGGGACTGAAGCTTTCTTT.